This T cell receptor beta chain originates from a study of tumour-infiltrating T cells in Burkitt lymphoma. Study information: This cohort included all epidemiological subtypes of Burkitt lymphoma. Survival, overall and progression-free, tracked with productive clonality.

Findings and caveats of the study: Several public clonotypes recurred in numerous Burkitt lymphoma patients.

This clone showed up just a few times. Its cognate antigen is unknown. Looked up from germline, CDR1 is SGHVS and CDR2 is FQNEAQ. V was pared by 5 bases and J by 5 bases, with 17 bases between. This CDR3 contains 15 residues. Sequencing used immunoSEQ multiplex PCR; TCRdb keeps in-frame clones, though not all of them. The table includes 6,400 or so clones, more than 75% detected once. This sequence originates from a human donor with Burkitt lymphoma. The V and J genes are TRBV7-8 and TRBJ2-3, with D hard to call. The sequenced material came from tumor tissue. The CDR3 sequence: CASSPGVGRIDTQYF. Written as DNA, the CDR3 is TGTGCCAGCAGCCCCGGTGTGGGCAGGATAGATACGCAGTATTTT. The complete variable domain, with remaining parts taken from reference TRBV7-8 and TRBJ2-3, reads GAGVSQSPRYKVAKRGQDVALRCDPISGHVSLFWYQQALGQGPEFLTYFQNEAQLDKSGLPSDRFFAERPEGSVSTLKIQRTQQEDSAVYLCASSPGVGRIDTQYFGPGTRLTVL.